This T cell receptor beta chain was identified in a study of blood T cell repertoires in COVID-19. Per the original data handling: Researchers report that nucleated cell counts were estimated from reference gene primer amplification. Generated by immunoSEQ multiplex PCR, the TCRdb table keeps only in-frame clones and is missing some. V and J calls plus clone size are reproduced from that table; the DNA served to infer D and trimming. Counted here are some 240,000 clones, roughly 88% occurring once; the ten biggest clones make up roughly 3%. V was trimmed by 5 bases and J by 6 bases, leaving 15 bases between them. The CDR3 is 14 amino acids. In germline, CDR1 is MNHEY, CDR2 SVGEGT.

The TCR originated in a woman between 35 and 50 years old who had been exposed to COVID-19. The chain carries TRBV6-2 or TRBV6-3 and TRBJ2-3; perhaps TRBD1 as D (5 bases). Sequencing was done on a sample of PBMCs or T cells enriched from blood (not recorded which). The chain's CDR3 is CASSRWQGKDTQYF. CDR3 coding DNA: TGTGCCAGCAGTAGGTGGCAGGGAAAGGATACGCAGTATTTT.